Below, 25 T cell receptor beta chains from the same sample are listed, as sequenced in a study of neurological immune-mediated disorders. Sample time point: longitudinal time-point 1 (baseline). MiXCR was run by TCRdb on the 5' RACE reads, yielding one entry per CDR3 protein. The data contain around 60,000 distinct CDR3 sequences, about 10% of them singletons. The sequenced material came from PBMCs. Receptor source: a male donor with HTLV-1-associated myelopathy (HAM/TSP).

This clonotype was counted many times. The CDR3 DNA reads as TGTGCCAGCAGCTTCGGGGGGGGGGCTTCCAATGAGCAGTTCTTC. Encoded protein: CASSFGGGASNEQFF. This chain connects TRBV7-2 to TRBJ2-1; 8 bases fit TRBD2. V trimming: 3 bases; J trimming: 6 bases; junction bases outside the gene matches: 7. CDR1 is SGHTA and CDR2 is FQGNSA in the germline V gene. The length of the CDR3 is 15 residues.

In this sample, this clonotype turned up many times. The CDR3 nucleotides read TGTGCCAGCAGCTCCCGAGGACAGCGCACCTACTACGAGCAGTACTTC. Translation: CASSSRGQRTYYEQYF. The V call is TRBV7-2, the J call TRBJ2-7; possibly TRBD1 for D (6 bases). The CDR3 consists of 16 residues. V was pared by 4 bases and J by 3 bases, with 19 bases between. The germline CDR1 and CDR2 sequences are SGHTA and FQGNSA.

This clonotype was seen ten or more times. V is TRBV9 and J is TRBJ2-5, with D perhaps matching TRBD2 (6 bases). V lost 4 bases and J lost 1, with 14 bases in between. CDR3 length equals 15 residues. CDR1 SGDLS and CDR2 YYNGEE come from the germline V gene. Written as DNA, the CDR3 is TGTGCCAGCAGCCCGACTAGAGTTGCCCAAGAGACCCAGTACTTC. Translated, it gives CASSPTRVAQETQYF.

Only a few counts were recorded for this clonotype. The J gene is TRBJ1-6, the V gene TRBV6-5; D is undetermined. Germline CDR1 and CDR2: MNHEY and SVGAGI. The CDR3 consists of 15 residues. V dropped 4 bases and J dropped 3 bases, with 10 bases sitting between them. CDR3 in DNA: TGTGCCAGCAGTTCCGGGCTATACTATAATTCACCCCTCCACTTT. Translated, it gives CASSSGLYYNSPLHF.

This clonotype came up many times. The chain uses TRBV20-1 and TRBJ2-7; either TRBD1 or TRBD2 may fit D (5 bases each). Trimming stripped 1 base from V and 4 bases from J, with 8 bases between. Germline-derived CDR1 and CDR2 are DFQATT and SNEGSKA (reference sequence). The CDR3 is 12 amino acids. The CDR3 sequence is CSARAREYEQYF. The CDR3 nucleotides read TGCAGTGCTAGAGCCAGGGAGTACGAGCAGTACTTC.

This clonotype occurred many times. This chain connects TRBV10-2 to TRBJ1-5; TRBD1 matches 9 bases. Germline V lookup: CDR1 WSHSY, CDR2 SAAADI. After removal of 2 bases from V and 4 bases from J, the junction contained 6 bases not matched to a gene. The CDR3 runs to 16 residues. As DNA, the CDR3 is TGCGCCAGCAGTGAGCCACAGGGGGCCGGGAATCAGCCCCAGCATTTT. Protein sequence: CASSEPQGAGNQPQHF.

This clonotype showed up many times. V and J are TRBV28 and TRBJ2-1; D not resolved. V was cut by 3 bases and J by 12 bases, with 9 bases left in between. The germline V gene encodes CDR1 MDHEN and CDR2 SYDVKM. The CDR3 is 11 amino acids. The DNA for the CDR3 is TGTGCCAGCAGTTTGACGCATGGGCAGTTCTTC. It is translated as CASSLTHGQFF.

This clonotype has ten or more counts. The chain uses TRBV7-9 and TRBJ2-1; 8 bases are shared with TRBD2. V lost 8 bases and J lost 2; bases outside the gene matches: 5. Germline CDR1 and CDR2: SEHNR and FQNEAQ (reference sequence). The length of the CDR3 is 14 residues. The DNA of the CDR3 is TGTGCCAGCCCCGGCGGGGGGCCCTACAATGAGCAGTTCTTC. Residues: CASPGGGPYNEQFF.

In this sample, this clonotype turned up many times. J is TRBJ1-5 and V is TRBV24-1, with unresolved D. Germline-derived CDR1 and CDR2 are KGHDR and SFDVKD. This CDR3 is 12 amino acids long. The V gene lost 12 bases and the J gene lost 0 bases, with 8 bases spanning the gap. The CDR3 coding sequence is TGTGCCGCACAAGGTAGCAATCAGCCCCAGCATTTT. Translating it yields CAAQGSNQPQHF.

This clonotype has at least ten counts. V and J are TRBV5-1 and TRBJ2-1; TRBD2 matches 16 bases. Germline V gene sequence: CDR1 SGHRS, CDR2 YFSETQ. The CDR3 length is 15 residues. Unmatched junction bases numbered 2, after V lost 4 bases and J lost 7 bases. The CDR3 DNA reads TGCGCCAGCAGCCCGGGACTAGCGGGGGGGAATGAGCAGTTCTTC. Translation gives CASSPGLAGGNEQFF.

This clonotype was counted between two and nine times. The chain joins TRBV6-6 to TRBJ2-5, with D possibly being TRBD2 (6 bases). V was clipped by 8 bases and J by 5 bases, with 18 bases between them. There are 14 residues in the CDR3. CDR1 and CDR2 from the germline V gene are MNHNY and SVGAGI (reference sequence). The CDR3, as DNA: TGTGCCAGCGTTAGCGCCGGGAGAGGGGAGACCCAGTACTTC. This gives the protein CASVSAGRGETQYF.

This clonotype came up many times. The chain couples TRBV5-1 to TRBJ1-1; D unclear. The CDR3 covers 14 residues. Germline CDR1 SGHRS, CDR2 YFSETQ. V was clipped by 3 bases and J by 4 bases, with 13 bases between them. The CDR3 nucleotides read TGCGCCAGCAGCTCTGGAGCCTTCGGCACTGAAGCTTTCTTT. Its protein is CASSSGAFGTEAFF.

In its sample, this clonotype was seen many times. In DNA form, the CDR3 reads TGCAGTGCTGGACTAGCGCCCTTTAATGAGCAGTACTTC. Encoded protein: CSAGLAPFNEQYF. This chain joins TRBV20-1 and TRBJ2-7; the match to TRBD2 covers 9 bases. The V segment lost 5 bases and the J segment 7 bases; nucleotides outside the gene matches: 9. The CDR3 runs to 13 residues. From germline, CDR1 is DFQATT and CDR2 SNEGSKA (reference sequence).

This clonotype occurred many times. The genes are TRBV15 and TRBJ2-6; unclear D gene. Trimming left V 0 bases short and J 0 bases short, with 6 bases between. Germline CDR1 reads LNHNV; CDR2 reads YYDKDF (reference sequence). The CDR3 runs to 16 residues. This chain's CDR3 is CATSRDPNSGANVLTF. The DNA of the CDR3 is TGTGCCACCAGCAGAGATCCGAACTCTGGGGCCAACGTCCTGACTTTC.

This clonotype was counted ten times or more. V usage is TRBV20-1 and J usage is TRBJ1-6, with 8 nucleotides matching TRBD1. Per the germline V gene, CDR1 is DFQATT and CDR2 is SNEGSKA (reference sequence). The V gene end was trimmed by 0 bases and the J gene end by 6 bases; junction bases not matched to a gene: 13. The CDR3 length is 18 residues. CDR3 sequence: CSAREFGMGQDFNSPLHF. DNA for the CDR3: TGCAGTGCTAGAGAGTTTGGTATGGGACAGGACTTTAATTCACCCCTCCACTTT.

This chain uses TRBV20-1 with TRBJ1-2; possibly TRBD1 for D (5 bases). The CDR3 is 13 amino acids. Germline V lookup: CDR1 DFQATT, CDR2 SNEGSKA (reference sequence). V was shortened by 0 bases and J by 7 bases, with 12 bases between the two germline ends. CDR3 sequence (DNA): TGCAGTGCTAGAGACAGGGCCGTGAGTGGCTACACCTTC. Its protein product is CSARDRAVSGYTF.

This clonotype has at least ten counts. This rearrangement joins TRBV6-5 to TRBJ2-2, with D possibly matching TRBD1 (6 bases). Trimming removed 5 bases from V and 1 base from J, with 14 bases in between. Germline V gene data show CDR1 as MNHEY and CDR2 as SVGAGI. This CDR3 comprises 16 residues. CDR3 bases: TGTGCCAGCAGTCTTACAGGGCACAGGAACACCGGGGAGCTGTTTTTT. Encoded protein: CASSLTGHRNTGELFF.

The table lists this clonotype with many counts. J is TRBJ2-5 and V is TRBV5-4, with no clear D. V was shortened by 0 bases and J by 2 bases, with 8 bases between the two germline ends. This CDR3 is 14 amino acids long. The germline CDR1 and CDR2 sequences are SGHNT and YYREEE (reference sequence). Written as DNA, the CDR3 is TGTGCCAGCAGCTTGGGGAGAGGTCAAGAGACCCAGTACTTC. Translation: CASSLGRGQETQYF.

This clonotype was picked up many times. The V call is TRBV7-8, the J call TRBJ1-4; no firm D call. CDR1 and CDR2 from the germline V gene are SGHVS and FQNEAQ. The CDR3 is made up of 13 amino acids. The V end lost 5 bases, the J end lost 8 bases, and 12 bases lay between the germline ends. CDR3 amino acids: CASSPVRGEKLFF. DNA for the CDR3: TGTGCCAGCAGCCCCGTACGTGGCGAAAAACTGTTTTTT.

This rearrangement joins TRBV11-3 to TRBJ1-2; a weak D match, TRBD1 (5 bases). Per germline, CDR1 SGHNT and CDR2 YENEEA. This CDR3 is built from 15 residues. Trimming stripped 0 bases from V and 4 bases from J, with 12 bases between. The CDR3 sequence is CASSLDAATAYGYTF. The CDR3 bases are TGTGCCAGCAGCTTAGATGCGGCGACAGCCTATGGCTACACCTTC.

This clonotype was seen ten or more times. The gene calls are TRBV6-2 or TRBV6-3 and TRBJ2-7, with D possibly being TRBD2 (5 bases). Between the trimmed V and J ends, which lost 7 bases and 0 bases, there was a span of 10 bases. In germline, CDR1 is MNHEY, CDR2 SVGEGT. CDR3 size: 13 residues. CDR3 in DNA: TGTGCCAGCACAAGACTACCCTCCTACGAGCAGTACTTC. Translated: CASTRLPSYEQYF.

V is TRBV30 and J is TRBJ2-7; D possibly matches TRBD1 or TRBD2 (6 bases each). This CDR3 contains 12 residues. The germline V and J ends were trimmed by 3 bases and 3 bases, with 9 bases remaining between them. Germline V CDR1 and CDR2: GTSNPN, SVGIG (reference sequence). This chain's CDR3 is CAWSGGHYEQYF. The CDR3 nucleotides are TGTGCCTGGAGCGGGGGACACTACGAGCAGTACTTC. The whole variable domain, remainder taken from reference TRBV30 and TRBJ2-7, is SQTIHQWPATLVQPVGSPLSLECTVEGTSNPNLYWYRQAAGRGLQLLFYSVGIGQISSEVPQNLSASRPQDRQFILSSKKLLLSDSGFYLCAWSGGHYEQYFGPGTRLTVT.

This clonotype was counted many times. The rearrangement joins TRBV4-1 to TRBJ2-7; tentative D call: TRBD2 (6 bases). CDR3 size: 13 residues. From germline, CDR1 is MGHRA and CDR2 YSYEKL. Trimming took 2 bases from V and 9 from J, leaving 14 bases between them. The CDR3 region has the DNA TGCGCCAGCAGCCAAAGGGGAGGTTGGTCGCAGTACTTC. Residues: CASSQRGGWSQYF.

The sample holds many counts of this clonotype. The chain uses TRBV28 and TRBJ1-5; 11 nucleotides line up with TRBD1. The CDR3 runs 17 residues. In germline, CDR1 is MDHEN, CDR2 SYDVKM. J lost 5 bases, V lost 4 bases, and 10 bases had no gene match. This chain's CDR3 is CASSSGMGQGEHQPQHF. CDR3 nucleotide sequence: TGTGCCAGCAGTTCGGGGATGGGACAGGGGGAACATCAGCCCCAGCATTTT.

At least ten counts were recorded for this clonotype. The genes are TRBV4-2 and TRBJ2-1; TRBD2 aligns across 9 bases. Germline V lookup: CDR1 LGHNA, CDR2 YNFKEQ. The CDR3 extends over 18 amino acids. V trimming: 0 bases; J trimming: 7 bases; junction bases outside the gene matches: 13. CDR3 residues: CASSQDGRGGGAENEQFF. CDR3 DNA sequence: TGTGCCAGCAGCCAAGATGGGCGCGGCGGGGGGGCGGAAAATGAGCAGTTCTTC.